This TCR beta chain was observed in a study of control samples from healthy donors and cancer patients. Deletions cut 6 bases from V and 7 bases from J, with 16 bases between. Per the germline V gene, CDR1 is MDHEN and CDR2 is SYDVKM. This CDR3 has 14 residues. Some clones are missing from TCRdb's copy, which holds only in-frame ones; the method was immunoSEQ multiplex PCR. The sample yields more than 100,000 clones, around nine tenths seen once. The rearrangement uses TRBV28 and TRBJ1-5, with D possibly matching TRBD1 (5 bases). Sequenced material: blood. The sequence derives from a man between 18 and 35 years old in good health. The chain's CDR3 is CASRETGGEQPQHF. The CDR3 DNA reads as TGTGCCAGCAGGGAAACGGGGGGAGAGCAGCCCCAGCATTTT.